The present T cell receptor beta chain was sequenced within a study of blood T cell repertoires in COVID-19 (dated by TCRdb to the early 2020s). Turning to the overall study: Samples covering the acute and convalescent phases of COVID-19 were provided by collaborators in the United States, Italy and Spain. The material from the prospective study consisted of cDNA or gDNA derived from T cells, B-cell-depleted T cells, or PBMCs. Subjects who had been exposed to COVID-19, were actively infected with it, or had recovered from it provided the deeply sampled blood TCRbeta repertoires that made up the dataset. A freely available public database, intended as a resource for researchers studying the immune response to SARS-CoV-2, is where the repertoires were released. HLA class I and class II types, where available, came from metadata supplied by the sample provider rather than from assay-based typing. A de-identified subject ID, COVID-19 status, age in years and sex were almost always included in the sample metadata. Samples came from the ongoing ImmuneRACE study (first 160 participants) plus 1,254 subjects from 6 global collaborators. Overall study results and their limits: The quantity of clinical and demographic metadata differed by source and by participant and was supplied without curation.

V and J are trimmed by 4 bases and 2 bases, and the gene matches miss 7 bases of the junction. CDR1 and CDR2, per the germline V gene, are SGHRS and YFSETQ. Taken from cysteine to phenylalanine, the CDR3 has 16 residues. The retained sequence is limited to the CDR3, 48 bases, with the frame set at the first base. TCRbeta CDR3 regions were amplified from genomic DNA using the immunoSEQ Assay, a bias-controlled multiplex PCR. As for how the authors treated the data: Nucleated cell counts per sample were estimated from amplification of reference gene primers within the assay. To quantify the absolute abundance of each unique TCRbeta CDR3 rearrangement, sequence reads were collapsed and filtered. Productive Simpson clonality was computed per sample as the square root of Simpson's diversity index over productive rearrangements. As stored in TCRdb, this immuneACCESS dataset retains in-frame rearrangements with V and J assigned. A fraction of the clones does not appear; measured against another copy, unresolved V genes explain less than half of the discrepancy, and the remainder lacks a known reason. V, J and clone size are taken as reported in that table, and D and trimming were inferred from the DNA itself. The sample records 150,000 to 200,000 clones, more than 85% of which are singletons. Over 7% of the sample rests with the top ten.

Each collaborating institution followed its own protocols to collect whole blood in K2EDTA tubes. For TCRbeta analysis, collaborators shipped samples as frozen whole blood, isolated PBMCs, or DNA extracted from either of those sample types. A remark on this clone: There is no known antigen for this receptor. Per-base quality was not reported, and no clone a single base away is much larger than it.

Specimen: peripheral blood. The chain joins TRBV5-1 to TRBJ2-3; TRBD2 agrees with 10 junctional bases. The sequence derives from a woman at least 80 years old in a cohort sampled during active or convalescent COVID-19. The sequenced DNA: TGCGCCAGCAGCACCGTGACTAGCGGGTACACAGATACGCAGTATTTT. The resulting protein is CASSTVTSGYTDTQYF.